The TCR beta chain under discussion was sequenced for a study of T-cell reconstitution after alpha-beta-depleted transplantation in children. Germline CDR1 is SGHTA and CDR2 is FQGNSA. The CDR3 has 12 amino acids. Trimming left V 9 bases short and J 3 bases short, with 11 bases between. As it was prepared, the TCRbeta library received unique molecular identifiers. One entry per CDR3 protein results from TCRdb running MiXCR on the PCR reads. The sample lists about 600,000 distinct CDR3 sequences; under 12% were seen once. The chain combines TRBV7-2 with TRBJ2-5; tentative D call: TRBD2 (6 bases). This TCR derives from a human donor who donated a stem cell graft to a child with acute myeloid leukemia. This specimen consisted of PBMCs from the stem cell graft donor, obtained from the stem cell graft. Here the CDR3 DNA reads TGTGCCAGTCGGGGGATCAAAGAGACCCAGTACTTC. Protein: CASRGIKETQYF. Filled out from reference TRBV7-2 and TRBJ2-5, the complete variable domain reads GAGVSQSPSNKVTEKGKDVELRCDPISGHTALYWYRQSLGQGLEFLIYFQGNSAPDKSGLPSDRFSAERTGGSVSTLTIQRTQQEDSAVYLCASRGIKETQYFGPGTRLLVL.